The 27 T cell receptor beta chains reported below all come from one sample, sequenced in a study of T cells in Graves' hyperthyroidism and ophthalmopathy. Amplification of TCR beta CDR3 regions used RNA as the template. Primed by the HTBI set, a first-round RT-PCR was run on the TCR CDR3. MiXCR, applied by TCRdb to the multiplex PCR reads, yields one record per CDR3 protein. The table lists fewer than 400,000 distinct CDR3 sequences, less than 20% of them singletons, with about 27% in the top ten. Sequencing used blood. The receptor set was obtained from a woman aged 18-35 years with Graves' hyperthyroidism that later progressed to Graves' ophthalmopathy.

This clonotype was counted at least ten times. CDR3 bases: TGTGCCAGCAGCTGGGAAGCAGTCTCTGGAAACACCATATATTTT. This encodes CASSWEAVSGNTIYF. The rearrangement links TRBV7-2 to TRBJ1-3; D is undetermined. Per germline, CDR1 SGHTA and CDR2 FQGNSA. The germline V and J ends were trimmed by 4 bases and 0 bases, with 10 bases remaining between them. The CDR3 is made up of 15 amino acids. Full variable domain (missing parts from reference TRBV7-2 and TRBJ1-3): GAGVSQSPSNKVTEKGKDVELRCDPISGHTALYWYRQSLGQGLEFLIYFQGNSAPDKSGLPSDRFSAERTGGSVSTLTIQRTQQEDSAVYLCASSWEAVSGNTIYFGEGSWLTVV.

The CDR3 bases are TGTGCCAGCAGTTTCTATAGTGGGTCCTACGAGCAGTACTTC. Translating gives CASSFYSGSYEQYF. J is TRBJ2-7 and V is TRBV6-1; D ambiguous. Looked up from germline, CDR1 is MNHNS and CDR2 is SASEGT. There are 14 residues in the CDR3. V was cut by 5 bases and J by 1 base, with 12 bases left in between.

This chain links TRBV10-3 with TRBJ2-7, with D possibly TRBD1 on 6 matching bases. The V and J ends lost 11 bases and 2 bases respectively, with 13 bases between them. Germline CDR1 reads ENHRY; CDR2 reads SYGVKD. CDR3 length: 12 amino acids. The CDR3 DNA sequence: TGTGCCTCAAAACAGGGCCCCTACGAGCAGTACTTC. It is translated as CASKQGPYEQYF.

This clonotype has just a few counts. The chain has TRBV27 and TRBJ2-1; no reliable D call. CDR3 length: 15 residues. Germline assignment: CDR1 MNHEY and CDR2 SMNVEV (reference sequence). The V gene lost 0 bases and the J gene lost 7 bases, with 13 bases spanning the gap. CDR3 protein: CASSLSAASLNEQFF. The CDR3 DNA is TGTGCCAGCAGTTTATCGGCGGCCTCACTTAATGAGCAGTTCTTC.

Many counts were recorded for this clonotype. The gene calls are TRBV28 and TRBJ2-1; D is uncertain. Germline CDR1 is MDHEN and CDR2 is SYDVKM. With 5 bases removed from V and 0 bases from J, the gap between germline ends came to 17 bases. This CDR3 region has 17 residues. The CDR3 sequence: CASSPSTGQSSYNEQFF. CDR3 sequence (DNA): TGTGCCAGCAGTCCCTCAACCGGTCAGAGCTCCTACAATGAGCAGTTCTTC.

Only one count was recorded for this clonotype. V and J are TRBV9 and TRBJ2-1; 8 positions agree with TRBD2. Germline CDR1 reads SGDLS; CDR2 reads YYNGEE. The CDR3 contains 12 residues. Unmatched junction bases numbered 3, after V lost 3 bases and J lost 10 bases. The CDR3 DNA follows: TGTGCCAGCAGCGCGAGCGGGAGCGAGCAGTTCTTC. Encoded protein: CASSASGSEQFF.

Many counts were recorded for this clonotype. This chain uses TRBV7-9 with TRBJ2-1, with D perhaps TRBD1 or TRBD2 (5 bases each). The CDR3 extends over 16 amino acids. Germline V gene sequence: CDR1 SEHNR, CDR2 FQNEAQ (reference sequence). Trimming removed 0 bases at V and 2 bases at J, with 11 bases between. The CDR3 here is CASSLAGTGTYNEQFF. The DNA of the CDR3 is TGTGCCAGCAGCTTAGCGGGGACGGGCACCTACAATGAGCAGTTCTTC.

This clonotype was found many times. The chain has TRBV7-2 and TRBJ2-3; D is unclear. The CDR3 totals 13 residues. The germline V gene encodes CDR1 SGHTA and CDR2 FQGNSA. V dropped 5 bases and J dropped 4 bases, with 10 bases sitting between them. CDR3 nucleotide sequence: TGTGCCAGCAGCATCGCATCTGCAGATACGCAGTATTTT. Translated: CASSIASADTQYF. Filled out from reference TRBV7-2 and TRBJ2-3, the complete variable domain reads GAGVSQSPSNKVTEKGKDVELRCDPISGHTALYWYRQSLGQGLEFLIYFQGNSAPDKSGLPSDRFSAERTGGSVSTLTIQRTQQEDSAVYLCASSIASADTQYFGPGTRLTVL.

In its sample, this clonotype was seen many times. The chain links TRBV11-2 to TRBJ2-2; 14 bases align to TRBD2. In germline, CDR1 is SGHAT, CDR2 FQNNGV. This CDR3 spans 19 amino acids. V trimming: 3 bases; J trimming: 2 bases; junction bases outside the gene matches: 8. The CDR3 loop is CASSFIGTSGRYNTGELFF. The CDR3 bases are TGTGCCAGCAGCTTCATAGGGACTAGCGGGAGATATAACACCGGGGAGCTGTTTTTT.

This clonotype appeared a few times. The chain uses TRBV20-1 and TRBJ2-5; possibly TRBD2 for D (5 bases). This CDR3 is 12 amino acids long. V was shortened by 3 bases and J by 1 base, with 6 bases between the two germline ends. The germline CDR1 and CDR2 sequences are DFQATT and SNEGSKA (reference sequence). The CDR3 reads CSASGIQETQYF. In DNA, the CDR3 is TGCAGTGCTAGCGGGATCCAAGAGACCCAGTACTTC.

This clonotype has at least ten counts. The chain links TRBV7-9 to TRBJ2-1; TRBD1 might be the D (5 bases). CDR3 size: 17 residues. V gave up 1 base and J gave up 3 bases, with 16 bases separating them. Germline loops: CDR1 SEHNR, CDR2 FQNEAQ (reference sequence). The CDR3 spells CASSLVVRQGSYNEQFF. Here the CDR3 DNA reads TGTGCCAGCAGCTTAGTGGTGAGGCAGGGAAGCTACAATGAGCAGTTCTTC.

The chain carries TRBV6-2 or TRBV6-3 and TRBJ2-4, with D perhaps assigned TRBD1 or TRBD2 (5 bases each). CDR3 length: 20 residues. Trimming removed 2 bases from V and 1 base from J, with 24 bases in between. Looked up from germline, CDR1 is MNHEY and CDR2 is SVGEGT. CDR3 residues: CASSYPPIGVTWDAKNIQYF. The CDR3 bases are TGTGCCAGCAGTTACCCTCCAATTGGGGTAACATGGGACGCCAAAAACATTCAGTACTTC.

At least ten counts were recorded for this clonotype. The V and J genes are TRBV27 and TRBJ2-5; D is uncertain. Per germline, CDR1 MNHEY and CDR2 SMNVEV (reference sequence). This CDR3 contains 16 residues. Trimming left V 5 bases short and J 5 bases short, with 21 bases between. CDR3 nucleotide sequence: TGTGCCAGCAGTAACCCGTCAATTCATTTGGAGGAGACCCAGTACTTC. It codes for CASSNPSIHLEETQYF.

This chain links TRBV5-6 with TRBJ1-1; no reliable D call. CDR1 and CDR2 from the germline V gene are SGHDT and YYEEEE. This CDR3 has 13 amino acids. Between the trimmed V and J ends, which lost 4 bases and 6 bases, there was a span of 13 bases. CDR3 DNA sequence: TGTGCCAGCAGCCCGGGCAGGCGGTCTGAAGCTTTCTTT. Its translation: CASSPGRRSEAFF.

This rearrangement joins TRBV29-1 to TRBJ2-5, with D maybe TRBD2 (7 bases). The CDR3 is 15 amino acids. Per germline, CDR1 SQVTM and CDR2 ANQGSEA. V was cut by 5 bases and J by 1 base, with 17 bases left in between. CDR3 bases: TGCAGCGTTCCCCGTCAGGGAGGGGGCCAAGAGACCCAGTACTTC. Translating gives CSVPRQGGGQETQYF.

This clonotype was detected a few times. This sequence joins TRBV27 and TRBJ2-5, with 8 bases fitting TRBD1. V dropped 8 bases and J dropped 13; count of bases not matched to a gene: 12. The germline CDR1 and CDR2 sequences are MNHEY and SMNVEV (reference sequence). This CDR3 region has 12 residues. Here the CDR3 DNA reads TGTGCCAGCTTCGGGGGCCCCGGGACAGGGTACTTC. It specifies CASFGGPGTGYF.

This clonotype occurred many times. The chain has TRBV2 and TRBJ2-7; D uncertain. V lost 2 bases, J lost 5 bases, and 4 bases lay in between. The CDR3 contains 11 residues. Germline assignment: CDR1 SNHLY and CDR2 FYNNEI. CDR3 loop: CASSETNEQYF. The DNA of the CDR3 is TGTGCCAGCAGTGAAACAAACGAGCAGTACTTC. Combining the CDR3 with reference TRBV2 and TRBJ2-7 gives the whole variable domain EPEVTQTPSHQVTQMGQEVILRCVPISNHLYFYWYRQILGQKVEFLVSFYNNEISEKSEIFDDQFSVERPDGSNFTLKIRSTKLEDSAMYFCASSETNEQYFGPGTRLTVT.

In its sample, this clonotype was seen a few times. V and J are TRBV19 and TRBJ1-5, with TRBD1 matching over 7 bases. CDR1 is LNHDA, CDR2 SQIVND, per germline (reference sequence). J was trimmed by 2 bases and V by 8 bases; bases with no gene match: 6. The length of the CDR3 is 14 residues. CDR3 residues: CASRGQGGNQPQHF. DNA for the CDR3: TGTGCCAGTCGAGGGCAGGGGGGCAATCAGCCCCAGCATTTT.

This clonotype was picked up a small number of times. V and J are TRBV20-1 and TRBJ2-7; TRBD1 matches at 8 bases. CDR1 DFQATT and CDR2 SNEGSKA come from the germline V gene (reference sequence). The CDR3 is made up of 13 amino acids. The V segment lost 5 bases and the J segment 0 bases; nucleotides outside the gene matches: 3. DNA of the CDR3: TGCAGTGCTGATGGACAGGGCTCCTACGAGCAGTACTTC. Translation gives CSADGQGSYEQYF.

This clonotype was counted many times. This chain links TRBV2 with TRBJ2-7; possibly TRBD1 or TRBD2 for D (6 bases each). Per germline, CDR1 SNHLY and CDR2 FYNNEI. V shed 10 bases and J shed 2 bases, with 12 bases lying between them. The CDR3 covers 12 residues. CDR3 protein: CATGGSPYEQYF. The CDR3 nucleotides are TGTGCCACCGGGGGCAGCCCCTACGAGCAGTACTTC.

This rearrangement joins TRBV7-9 to TRBJ2-2, with D maybe TRBD2 (6 bases). The CDR3 is 14 residues long. V shed 5 bases and J shed 3 bases, with 10 bases lying between them. Germline values: CDR1 SEHNR, CDR2 FQNEAQ (reference sequence). The CDR3 protein is CASSPRRDTGELFF. CDR3 sequence (DNA): TGTGCCAGCAGCCCCAGGAGGGACACCGGGGAGCTGTTTTTT.

This sequence joins TRBV30 and TRBJ1-2; no firm D call. Deletions cut 1 base from V and 2 bases from J, with 8 bases between. CDR1 and CDR2 (germline): GTSNPN, SVGIG (reference sequence). The CDR3 totals 13 residues. This chain's CDR3 is CAWSGSGNYGYTF. Here the CDR3 DNA reads TGTGCCTGGAGTGGGTCGGGGAACTATGGCTACACCTTC.

This clonotype was counted a few times. The chain uses TRBV27 and TRBJ1-2; D might be TRBD1 (5 bases). The germline V gene has CDR1 MNHEY and CDR2 SMNVEV (reference sequence). The CDR3 contains 12 residues. Trimming shortened V by 6 bases and J by 0 bases, and 5 bases separated the two germline ends. This CDR3 is CASRGPNYGYTF. The CDR3 DNA follows: TGTGCCAGCAGGGGGCCTAACTATGGCTACACCTTC.

This clonotype was observed a few times. Germline and junction disagree at one end, which may indicate a read error. Written as DNA, the CDR3 is TGTGCCAGCGGGGGGCCGGGACAGGGCACGGATACGCAGTATTTT. It specifies CASGGPGQGTDTQYF. V is TRBV7-2 and J is TRBJ2-3; the match to TRBD1 covers 9 bases. Germline values: CDR1 SGHTA, CDR2 FQGNSA. There are 15 residues in the CDR3.

The sample holds many counts of this clonotype. The chain combines TRBV10-3 with TRBJ1-2; 7 nucleotides agree with TRBD1. Germline assignment: CDR1 ENHRY and CDR2 SYGVKD. Germline trimming cut 9 bases from V and 0 bases from J; bases unmatched to any gene: 10. The CDR3 is 15 residues long. The CDR3 sequence is CAIPKSGTANYGYTF. DNA for the CDR3: TGTGCCATTCCAAAATCAGGGACAGCTAACTATGGCTACACCTTC.

This clonotype occurred many times. The chain carries TRBV7-9 and TRBJ2-7, with TRBD1 as a possible D gene (6 bases). V lost 4 bases and J 1 base, leaving 17 bases between the germline ends. This CDR3 region has 16 residues. The germline V gene encodes CDR1 SEHNR and CDR2 FQNEAQ (reference sequence). The CDR3 region has the DNA TGTGCCAGCAGCTCAACAGGGTCGTACCTTTCCTACGAGCAGTACTTC. Encoded protein: CASSSTGSYLSYEQYF.

In its sample, this clonotype was seen many times. V and J are TRBV7-2 and TRBJ1-1, with 8 bases that match TRBD1. Trimming at V came to 5 bases and at J to 5 bases, leaving 10 bases not matched to a gene. Germline V gives CDR1 SGHTA, CDR2 FQGNSA. This CDR3 spans 15 amino acids. The CDR3: CASSPFDRGGTEAFF. CDR3 nucleotide sequence: TGTGCCAGCAGCCCCTTCGACAGGGGCGGAACTGAAGCTTTCTTT.